This passage covers 24 T cell receptor beta chains from one sample sequenced in a study of T cell changes during pregnancy in multiple sclerosis. Clones were sequenced by immunoSEQ multiplex PCR, and TCRdb holds only the in-frame ones, with some missing. Seen here are about 120,000 clones, approximately 93% observed once, and the top ten hold less than 7.5%. The sequencing here drew on peripheral blood, taken before pregnancy. Every receptor here comes from a female donor with multiple sclerosis, enrolled in a pregnancy study.

This clone was seen only once. This chain connects TRBV5-6 to TRBJ2-5; D might be TRBD1 (6 bases). This CDR3 has 13 residues. Trimming pared 2 bases from V and 5 bases from J, leaving 10 bases between. The germline V gene has CDR1 SGHDT and CDR2 YYEEEE. CDR3: CASSFRGVETQYF. CDR3 DNA sequence: TGTGCCAGCAGCTTCAGGGGCGTGGAGACCCAGTACTTC.

V is TRBV4-1 and J is TRBJ2-5; TRBD2 is a possible D gene (5 bases). V was pared by 0 bases and J by 7 bases, with 9 bases between. This CDR3 comprises 13 residues. CDR1 is MGHRA and CDR2 is YSYEKL in the germline V gene. CDR3 in DNA: TGCGCCAGCAGCCAAGATGGTGGGAGGACCCAGTACTTC. Amino acid sequence: CASSQDGGRTQYF.

V is TRBV7-8 and J is TRBJ2-7; D not certain. V was trimmed by 4 bases and J by 1 base, leaving 8 bases between them. The germline V gene has CDR1 SGHVS and CDR2 FQNEAQ. The CDR3 totals 13 residues. CDR3 sequence: CASSSHTSYEQYF. The DNA for the CDR3 is TGTGCCAGCAGCTCCCATACTTCCTACGAGCAGTACTTC.

This sequence joins TRBV5-1 and TRBJ2-1; TRBD1 matches at 8 bases. V dropped 4 bases and J dropped 3; count of bases not matched to a gene: 9. The CDR3 covers 16 residues. The germline V gene has CDR1 SGHRS and CDR2 YFSETQ. The CDR3 DNA sequence: TGCGCCAGCAGCCTCGGGCCCAGGGGGCTCTACAATGAGCAGTTCTTC. Its translation is CASSLGPRGLYNEQFF.

V is TRBV5-6 and J is TRBJ2-7, with 10 nucleotides matching TRBD2. The germline V gene encodes CDR1 SGHDT and CDR2 YYEEEE. This CDR3 contains 17 residues. The junction had 11 bases not matched to a gene; V was cut back by 2 bases and J by 3 bases. CDR3 amino acids: CASSFGSGTSANYEQYF. DNA for the CDR3: TGTGCCAGCAGCTTCGGGTCTGGGACTAGCGCCAACTACGAGCAGTACTTC.

The chain has TRBV19 and TRBJ1-5; 9 positions match TRBD1. The CDR3 consists of 17 residues. Unmatched junction bases numbered 9, after V lost 6 bases and J lost 0 bases. Germline V gives CDR1 LNHDA, CDR2 SQIVND (reference sequence). CDR3 sequence (DNA): TGTGCCAGTAGCCCCAGACAGGGGGGAACTAGCAATCAGCCCCAGCATTTT. Translating it yields CASSPRQGGTSNQPQHF.

This sequence joins TRBV5-4 and TRBJ1-2; no clear D gene. Germline loops: CDR1 SGHNT, CDR2 YYREEE (reference sequence). CDR3 size: 12 residues. Trimming cost V 4 bases and J 4 bases, with 8 bases left between them. Here the CDR3 reads CASSPAGYGYTF. CDR3 nucleotide sequence: TGTGCCAGCAGCCCTGCGGGCTATGGCTACACCTTC.

This clone has a handful of counts. The chain uses TRBV5-1 and TRBJ2-5; 9 bases line up with TRBD1. Per the germline V gene, CDR1 is SGHRS and CDR2 is YFSETQ. Trimming cost V 5 bases and J 4 bases; bases outside gene matches: 6. This CDR3 spans 14 amino acids. The CDR3 DNA reads as TGCGCCAGCAGTAGGGACAGGGACCGAGAGACCCAGTACTTC. This codes for CASSRDRDRETQYF.

The chain has TRBV7-9 and TRBJ2-7; weak D call: TRBD1 (6 bases). Trimming pared 3 bases from V and 5 bases from J, leaving 14 bases between. The CDR3 is made up of 14 amino acids. Germline V gene sequence: CDR1 SEHNR, CDR2 FQNEAQ (reference sequence). The CDR3 loop reads CASSLFTGHHEQYF. Written as DNA, the CDR3 is TGTGCCAGCAGCTTGTTCACAGGGCACCACGAGCAGTACTTC.

V is TRBV6-1 and J is TRBJ2-1; TRBD2 agrees at 14 bases. J lost 8 bases, V lost 3 bases, and 6 bases had no gene match. The CDR3 extends over 16 amino acids. CDR1 and CDR2 (germline): MNHNS, SASEGT. In DNA form, the CDR3 reads TGTGCCAGCAGTGATAAGGGACTAGCGGGAGTCGATGAGCAGTTCTTC. It translates to CASSDKGLAGVDEQFF.

CDR3 region: CASSPSGGGDEQFF. Written as DNA, the CDR3 is TGTGCCAGCAGCCCCTCTGGCGGGGGGGATGAGCAGTTCTTC. This chain connects TRBV7-3 to TRBJ2-1, with TRBD2 matching 9 bases. Germline V CDR1 and CDR2: SGHTA, FQGTGA. The CDR3 sequence is 14 residues long. With V trimmed by 5 bases and J by 8 bases, 7 bases remained unmatched.

The chain links TRBV7-6 to TRBJ2-7; 10 positions agree with TRBD1. This CDR3 region has 14 residues. Germline-derived CDR1 and CDR2 are SGHVS and FNYEAQ. The ends lost 5 bases at V and 7 bases at J; junction bases unmatched: 8. The CDR3 DNA sequence: TGTGCCAGCAGCATTGGACAGGGGGGGGTGGAGCAGTACTTC. Protein sequence: CASSIGQGGVEQYF.

V gene TRBV5-1 combines with J gene TRBJ1-1; possibly TRBD1 for D (6 bases). The V gene's germline CDR1 is SGHRS and CDR2 YFSETQ. This CDR3 has 14 residues. V lost 4 bases to trimming and J lost 4 bases, with 14 bases between them. The DNA for the CDR3 is TGCGCCAGCAGCCCCGTACAGGGAACCACTGAAGCTTTCTTT. Protein product: CASSPVQGTTEAFF.

The rearrangement uses TRBV5-1 and TRBJ2-7, with a possible D match to TRBD1 (5 bases). Trimming removed 4 bases at V and 3 bases at J, with 20 bases between. CDR3 length: 16 amino acids. Germline lookup yields CDR1 SGHRS and CDR2 YFSETQ. Here the CDR3 reads CASSQGTGSHYYEQYF. In nucleotides, the CDR3 is TGCGCCAGCAGCCAAGGAACAGGCTCGCACTACTACGAGCAGTACTTC.

The gene calls are TRBV4-1 and TRBJ1-5; maybe TRBD1 (5 bases). Germline V gene data show CDR1 as MGHRA and CDR2 as YSYEKL. The CDR3 contains 16 residues. Trimming removed 1 base from V and 4 bases from J, with 14 bases in between. The CDR3 nucleotides read TGCGCCAGCAGCCAAGTACAGCGACAGATAAATCAGCCCCAGCATTTT. This gives the protein CASSQVQRQINQPQHF.

This chain joins TRBV13 and TRBJ2-1; D call uncertain. V was shortened by 2 bases and J by 5 bases, with 10 bases between the two germline ends. The germline CDR1 and CDR2 sequences are PRHDT and FYEKMQ (reference sequence). This CDR3 spans 14 amino acids. The CDR3: CASSLPQANNEQFF. DNA for the CDR3: TGTGCCAGCAGCTTACCTCAGGCCAACAATGAGCAGTTCTTC.

The chain couples TRBV7-2 to TRBJ1-1; TRBD1 matches 7 bases. The V gene end was trimmed by 9 bases and the J gene end by 1 base; junction bases not matched to a gene: 8. The CDR3 spans 14 residues. Germline assignment: CDR1 SGHTA and CDR2 FQGNSA. This CDR3 is CASRVTGKNTEAFF. In nucleotides, the CDR3 is TGTGCCAGTCGGGTGACAGGGAAGAACACTGAAGCTTTCTTT.

CDR3 protein: CASSLVIRGRSNLSPNQPQHF. CDR3 nucleotide sequence: TGTGCCAGCAGCTTAGTTATACGAGGGCGAAGCAACCTTTCCCCCAATCAGCCCCAGCATTTT. The chain combines TRBV7-6 with TRBJ1-5; D unclear. From germline, CDR1 is SGHVS and CDR2 FNYEAQ. With 1 base removed from V and 3 bases from J, the gap between germline ends came to 28 bases. There are 21 residues in the CDR3. Based on the CDR3 plus reference TRBV7-6 and TRBJ1-5, the full variable domain is GAGVSQSPRYKVTKRGQDVALRCDPISGHVSLYWYRQALGQGPEFLTYFNYEAQQDKSGLPNDRFSAERPEGSISTLTIQRTEQRDSAMYRCASSLVIRGRSNLSPNQPQHFGDGTRLSIL.

V is TRBV7-1 and J is TRBJ2-1; 12 bases fit TRBD1. TRBV7-1 has ORF status, its function being uncertain. The V segment lost 2 bases and the J segment 6 bases; nucleotides outside the gene matches: 29. The CDR3 runs to 24 residues. The CDR3 protein is CASSSRDRGRSIGPHKGTINEQFF. The CDR3 nucleotides are TGTGCCAGCAGCTCACGGGACAGGGGGCGTAGTATAGGGCCCCACAAAGGGACAATCAATGAGCAGTTCTTC.

The J gene is TRBJ2-7, the V gene TRBV5-4, with D maybe TRBD2 (5 bases). Germline assignment: CDR1 SGHNT and CDR2 YYREEE (reference sequence). This CDR3 comprises 12 residues. Trimming shortened V by 2 bases and J by 7 bases, and 10 bases separated the two germline ends. In DNA form, the CDR3 reads TGTGCCAGCAGCTTCGGGGTGGGGGAGCAGTACTTC. Translated, it gives CASSFGVGEQYF.

CDR3: CASSVAPTGLYGYTF. In DNA, the CDR3 is TGTGCCAGCAGCGTAGCACCGACAGGGCTCTATGGCTACACCTTC. The chain joins TRBV9 to TRBJ1-2; 7 nucleotides agree with TRBD1. The CDR3 is 15 residues long. The germline V gene encodes CDR1 SGDLS and CDR2 YYNGEE. The V gene end was trimmed by 0 bases and the J gene end by 4 bases; junction bases not matched to a gene: 6.

The V call is TRBV28, the J call TRBJ1-2; 9 nucleotides line up with TRBD1. Germline V gives CDR1 MDHEN, CDR2 SYDVKM. The CDR3 runs 15 residues. V trimming: 6 bases; J trimming: 7 bases; junction bases outside the gene matches: 12. In DNA form, the CDR3 reads TGTGCCAGCAGGGGGAGGACAGGGGAAGGAAGTGGCTACACCTTC. It is translated as CASRGRTGEGSGYTF.

The rearrangement links TRBV6-1 to TRBJ1-6; 7 positions agree with TRBD1. The V gene's germline CDR1 is MNHNS and CDR2 SASEGT. V trimming: 6 bases; J trimming: 7 bases; junction bases outside the gene matches: 6. The CDR3 sequence is 14 residues long. The DNA for the CDR3 is TGTGCCAGCAGCGGGACAGTTCGCAATTCACCCCTCCACTTT. Translation gives CASSGTVRNSPLHF.

This clone was seen only once. The V call is TRBV18, the J call TRBJ2-1; D perhaps matches TRBD1 (5 bases). V lost 6 bases to trimming and J lost 10 bases, with 13 bases between them. Germline assignment: CDR1 KGHSH and CDR2 LQKENI. The CDR3 has 12 amino acids. As DNA, the CDR3 is TGTGCCAGCTCGGCTCTATCAGGGGAGCAGTTCTTC. This gives the protein CASSALSGEQFF.